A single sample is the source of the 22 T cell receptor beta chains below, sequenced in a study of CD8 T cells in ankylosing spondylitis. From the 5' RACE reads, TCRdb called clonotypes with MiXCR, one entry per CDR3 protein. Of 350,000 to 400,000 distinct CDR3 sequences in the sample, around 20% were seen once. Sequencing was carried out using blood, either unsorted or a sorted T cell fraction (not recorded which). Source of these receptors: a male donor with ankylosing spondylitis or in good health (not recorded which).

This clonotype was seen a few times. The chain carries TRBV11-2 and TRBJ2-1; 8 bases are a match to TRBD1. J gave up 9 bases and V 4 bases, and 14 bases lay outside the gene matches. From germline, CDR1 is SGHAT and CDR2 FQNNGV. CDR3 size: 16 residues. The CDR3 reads CASSSAPGGDMGEQFF. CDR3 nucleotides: TGTGCCAGCAGCTCCGCCCCAGGGGGCGATATGGGTGAGCAGTTCTTC.

CDR3 residues: CASSLGATRQESQETQYF. As DNA, the CDR3 is TGTGCCAGCAGCTTAGGGGCGACACGACAGGAATCACAAGAGACCCAGTACTTC. This rearrangement joins TRBV7-8 to TRBJ2-5; D perhaps matches TRBD1 (6 bases). The germline V gene has CDR1 SGHVS and CDR2 FQNEAQ. Trimming shortened V by 1 base and J by 2 bases, and 20 bases separated the two germline ends. The CDR3 consists of 18 residues. Drawing the rest from reference TRBV7-8 and TRBJ2-5, the complete variable domain is GAGVSQSPRYKVAKRGQDVALRCDPISGHVSLFWYQQALGQGPEFLTYFQNEAQLDKSGLPSDRFFAERPEGSVSTLKIQRTQQEDSAVYLCASSLGATRQESQETQYFGPGTRLLVL.

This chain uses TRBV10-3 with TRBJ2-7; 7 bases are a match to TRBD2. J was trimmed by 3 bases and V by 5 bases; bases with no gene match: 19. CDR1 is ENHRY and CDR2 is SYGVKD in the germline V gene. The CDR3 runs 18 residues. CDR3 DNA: TGTGCCATCAGTCCTTTTGGGGGGGGTCCTACGCCCGTCTACGAGCAGTACTTC. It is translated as CAISPFGGGPTPVYEQYF.

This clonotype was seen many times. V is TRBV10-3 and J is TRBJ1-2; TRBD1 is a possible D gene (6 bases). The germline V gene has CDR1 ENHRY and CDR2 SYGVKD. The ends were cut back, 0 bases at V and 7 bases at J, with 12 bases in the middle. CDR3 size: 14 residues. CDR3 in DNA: TGTGCCATCAGTGAGTCGCAGGGGAGTCGTGGCTACACCTTC. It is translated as CAISESQGSRGYTF.

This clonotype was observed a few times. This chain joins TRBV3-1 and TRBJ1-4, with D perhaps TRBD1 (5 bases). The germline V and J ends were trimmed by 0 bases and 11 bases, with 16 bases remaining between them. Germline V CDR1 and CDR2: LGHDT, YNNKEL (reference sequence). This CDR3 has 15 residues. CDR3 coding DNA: TGTGCCAGCAGCCAAGACGACAACACATCAGGGAAACTGTTTTTT. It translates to CASSQDDNTSGKLFF.

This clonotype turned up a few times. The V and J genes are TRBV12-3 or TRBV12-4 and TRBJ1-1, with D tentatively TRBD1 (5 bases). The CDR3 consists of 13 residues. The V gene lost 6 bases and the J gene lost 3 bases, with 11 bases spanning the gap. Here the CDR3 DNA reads TGTGCCAGCAGGCGGGGGGGGGACACTGAAGCTTTCTTT. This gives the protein CASRRGGDTEAFF.

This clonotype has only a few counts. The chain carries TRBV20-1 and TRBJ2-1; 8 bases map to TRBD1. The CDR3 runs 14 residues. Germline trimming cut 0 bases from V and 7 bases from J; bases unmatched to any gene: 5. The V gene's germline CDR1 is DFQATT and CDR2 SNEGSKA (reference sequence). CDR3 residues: CSAREQGALNEQFF. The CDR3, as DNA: TGCAGTGCTAGAGAGCAGGGGGCTCTAAATGAGCAGTTCTTC.

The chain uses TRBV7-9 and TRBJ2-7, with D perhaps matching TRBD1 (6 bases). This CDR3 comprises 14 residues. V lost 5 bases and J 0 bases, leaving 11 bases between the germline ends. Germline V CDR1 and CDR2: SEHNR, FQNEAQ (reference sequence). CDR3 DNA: TGTGCCAGCAGCCCCCAGGGGCCCTCCTACGAGCAGTACTTC. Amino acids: CASSPQGPSYEQYF.

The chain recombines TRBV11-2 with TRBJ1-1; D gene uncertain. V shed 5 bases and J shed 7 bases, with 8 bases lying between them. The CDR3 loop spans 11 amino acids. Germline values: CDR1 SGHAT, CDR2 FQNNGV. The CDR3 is CASSHTHEAFF. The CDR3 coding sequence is TGTGCCAGCAGCCATACACATGAAGCTTTCTTT.

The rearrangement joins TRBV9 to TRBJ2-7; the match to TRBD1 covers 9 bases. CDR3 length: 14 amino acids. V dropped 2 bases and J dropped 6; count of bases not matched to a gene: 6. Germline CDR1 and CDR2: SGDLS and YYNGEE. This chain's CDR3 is CASSVAGTGSEQYF. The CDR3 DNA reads TGTGCCAGCAGCGTGGCCGGGACAGGGTCCGAGCAGTACTTC.

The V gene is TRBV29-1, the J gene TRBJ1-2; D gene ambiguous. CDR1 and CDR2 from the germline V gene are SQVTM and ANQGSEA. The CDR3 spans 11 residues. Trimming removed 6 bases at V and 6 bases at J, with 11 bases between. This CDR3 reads CSVRGLDGYTF. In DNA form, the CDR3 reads TGCAGCGTCCGAGGCCTAGATGGCTACACCTTC. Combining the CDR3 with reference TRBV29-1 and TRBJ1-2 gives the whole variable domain SAVISQKPSRDICQRGTSLTIQCQVDSQVTMMFWYRQQPGQSLTLIATANQGSEATYESGFVIDKFPISRPNLTFSTLTVSNMSPEDSSIYLCSVRGLDGYTFGSGTRLTVV.

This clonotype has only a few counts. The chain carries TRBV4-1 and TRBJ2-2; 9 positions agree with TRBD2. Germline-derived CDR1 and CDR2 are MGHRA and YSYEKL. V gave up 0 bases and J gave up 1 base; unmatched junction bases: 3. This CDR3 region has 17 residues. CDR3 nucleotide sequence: TGCGCCAGCAGCCAAGAGGGACTAGCTCTGAACACCGGGGAGCTGTTTTTT. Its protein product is CASSQEGLALNTGELFF.

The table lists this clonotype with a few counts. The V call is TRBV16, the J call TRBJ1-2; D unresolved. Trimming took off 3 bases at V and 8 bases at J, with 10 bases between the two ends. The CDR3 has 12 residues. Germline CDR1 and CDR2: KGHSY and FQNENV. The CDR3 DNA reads TGTGCCAGCAGCCACACCTTCAGCGGCTACACCTTC. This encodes CASSHTFSGYTF. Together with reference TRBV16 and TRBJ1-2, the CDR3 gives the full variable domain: GEEVAQTPKHLVRGEGQKAKLYCAPIKGHSYVFWYQQVLKNEFKFLISFQNENVFDETGMPKERFSAKCLPNSPCSLEIQATKLEDSAVYFCASSHTFSGYTFGSGTRLTVV.

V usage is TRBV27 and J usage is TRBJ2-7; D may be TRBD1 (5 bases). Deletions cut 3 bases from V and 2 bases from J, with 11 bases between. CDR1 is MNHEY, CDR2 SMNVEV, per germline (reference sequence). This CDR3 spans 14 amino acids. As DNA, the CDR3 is TGTGCCAGCAGTTTTTCAGGGCTCACCTACGAGCAGTACTTC. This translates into CASSFSGLTYEQYF.

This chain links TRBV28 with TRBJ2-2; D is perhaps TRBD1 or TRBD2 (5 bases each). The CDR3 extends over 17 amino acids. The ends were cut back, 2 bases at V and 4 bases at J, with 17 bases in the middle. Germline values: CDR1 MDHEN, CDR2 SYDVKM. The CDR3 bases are TGTGCCAGCAGTTTACCCACGGGGCGGTTACTCACCGGGGAGCTGTTTTTT. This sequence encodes CASSLPTGRLLTGELFF.

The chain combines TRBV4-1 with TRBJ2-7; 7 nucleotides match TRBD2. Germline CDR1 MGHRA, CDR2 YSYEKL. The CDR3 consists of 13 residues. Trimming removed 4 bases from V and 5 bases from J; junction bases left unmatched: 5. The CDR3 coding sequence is TGCGCCAGCAGCCTCCTGGGAGGGAACGAGCAGTACTTC. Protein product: CASSLLGGNEQYF.

The CDR3 loop is CASSVVVTGELFF. In nucleotides, the CDR3 is TGTGCCAGCAGCGTAGTAGTCACCGGGGAGCTGTTTTTT. The chain joins TRBV9 to TRBJ2-2; D is unclear. V was clipped by 0 bases and J by 4 bases, with 4 bases between them. CDR1 is SGDLS and CDR2 is YYNGEE in the germline V gene. CDR3 length equals 13 residues.

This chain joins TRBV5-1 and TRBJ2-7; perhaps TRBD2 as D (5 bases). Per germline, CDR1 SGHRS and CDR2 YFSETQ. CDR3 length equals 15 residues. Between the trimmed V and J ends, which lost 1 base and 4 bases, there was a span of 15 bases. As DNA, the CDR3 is TGCGCCAGCAGCTTGTCCCCCGGGATCTCTTACGAGCAGTACTTC. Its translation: CASSLSPGISYEQYF.

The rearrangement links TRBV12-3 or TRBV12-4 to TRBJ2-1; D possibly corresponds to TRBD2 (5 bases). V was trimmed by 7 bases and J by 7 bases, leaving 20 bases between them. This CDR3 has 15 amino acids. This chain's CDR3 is CASTTWRYSLNEQFF. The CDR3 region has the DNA TGTGCCAGCACCACCTGGAGGTACAGCTTAAATGAGCAGTTCTTC.

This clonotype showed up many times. CDR3 sequence: CSVEGLASQQNNEQFF. The CDR3 nucleotides read TGCAGCGTTGAAGGACTAGCGAGTCAACAAAACAATGAGCAGTTCTTC. The chain carries TRBV29-1 and TRBJ2-1; 8 nucleotides agree with TRBD2. The J segment lost 5 bases and the V segment lost 1 base, leaving 10 bases of the junction unmatched. This CDR3 has 16 residues. Germline CDR1 reads SQVTM; CDR2 reads ANQGSEA.

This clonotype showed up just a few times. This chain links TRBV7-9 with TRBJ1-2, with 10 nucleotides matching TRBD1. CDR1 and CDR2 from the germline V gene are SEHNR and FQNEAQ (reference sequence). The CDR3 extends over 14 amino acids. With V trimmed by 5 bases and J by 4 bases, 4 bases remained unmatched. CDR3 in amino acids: CASSPGTGAYGYTF. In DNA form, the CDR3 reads TGTGCCAGCAGCCCCGGGACAGGGGCCTATGGCTACACCTTC. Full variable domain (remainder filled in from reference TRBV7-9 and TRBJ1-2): DTGVSQNPRHKITKRGQNVTFRCDPISEHNRLYWYRQTLGQGPEFLTYFQNEAQLEKSRLLSDRFSAERPKGSFSTLEIQRTEQGDSAMYLCASSPGTGAYGYTFGSGTRLTVV.

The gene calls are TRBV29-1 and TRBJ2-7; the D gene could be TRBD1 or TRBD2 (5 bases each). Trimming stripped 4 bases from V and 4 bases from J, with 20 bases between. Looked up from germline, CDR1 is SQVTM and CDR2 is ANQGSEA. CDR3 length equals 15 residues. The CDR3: CSVAGDDKGSYEQYF. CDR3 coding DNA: TGCAGCGTTGCTGGGGACGACAAAGGGTCATACGAGCAGTACTTC.